This record looks at one T cell receptor beta chain sequence and its context. RNA, at about 0.45 to 1 ug, was reverse transcribed with random hexamers. TCRdb itself ran the immunoSEQ multiplex PCR reads through MiXCR, one entry per CDR3 protein. The sample holds 50,000 to 55,000 distinct CDR3 sequences, 85% to 95% seen once. The record originates from a study of CD8 T cells in Susac syndrome. Looking at the study overall: Of the sequenced Susac syndrome patients, five or six had active disease and fewer than 10 were in remission.

The sequencing input was CD8+ T cells from PBMCs. This sequence originates from a human donor with Susac syndrome.

The CDR3 DNA is TGTGCCAGCAGCCCTCGGAGGAGTGGTTTTGGGGCCAACGTCCTGACTTTC. As protein: CASSPRRSGFGANVLTF. The chain combines TRBV7-6 with TRBJ2-6; D perhaps matches TRBD2 (5 bases). CDR1 is SGHVS, CDR2 FNYEAQ, per germline. With 5 bases removed from V and 3 bases from J, the gap between germline ends came to 17 bases. The CDR3 has 17 amino acids.